The 20 T cell receptor beta chains below were found in one sample sequenced in a study of T cells after yellow fever vaccination. TCRdb recomputed calls from the 5' RACE reads with MiXCR, one row per CDR3 protein. The sample includes 300,000 to 400,000 distinct CDR3 sequences, 8.1% seen only once; the top ten take 15% to 20%. Sequencing was performed on PBMCs, taken approximately 40 days after the first yellow fever vaccination. These receptors were collected from a man aged 18 to 30 who received the YFV17D yellow fever vaccine.

This rearrangement joins TRBV7-6 to TRBJ2-1, with unresolved D. In germline, CDR1 is SGHVS, CDR2 FNYEAQ. There are 15 residues in the CDR3. V shed 3 bases and J shed 6 bases, with 15 bases lying between them. CDR3 sequence (DNA): TGTGCCAGCAGCTTTACTCTCGACGGGTTCAATGAGCAGTTCTTC. Its protein product is CASSFTLDGFNEQFF.

V is TRBV6-2 or TRBV6-3 and J is TRBJ1-5, with 9 nucleotides matching TRBD1. Germline V gene sequence: CDR1 MNHEY, CDR2 SVGEGT. The CDR3 consists of 18 residues. V shed 2 bases, J shed 7 bases, and the junction held 15 bases outside the gene matches. The CDR3 loop reads CASSYEGQGMSLSQPQHF. For the CDR3, the DNA is TGTGCCAGCAGTTACGAAGGACAGGGGATGAGTTTGTCGCAGCCCCAGCATTTT.

This clonotype has only a few counts. The rearrangement uses TRBV4-2 and TRBJ1-2, with 8 bases matching TRBD1. This CDR3 is built from 18 residues. The J segment lost 0 bases and the V segment lost 0 bases, leaving 9 bases of the junction unmatched. Germline CDR1 LGHNA, CDR2 YNFKEQ. CDR3: CASSQDRTGSSSNYGYTF. Here the CDR3 DNA reads TGTGCCAGCAGCCAAGACCGGACAGGGAGTTCTTCTAACTATGGCTACACCTTC.

This clonotype was found a few times. This chain joins TRBV5-6 and TRBJ2-7, with D maybe TRBD2 (7 bases). The ends were cut back, 4 bases at V and 3 bases at J, with 17 bases in the middle. The CDR3 is 15 residues long. The germline V gene encodes CDR1 SGHDT and CDR2 YYEEEE. CDR3 in DNA: TGTGCCAGCAGCGTACGGGGAGGGGGGGGCTACGAGCAGTACTTC. This translates into CASSVRGGGGYEQYF.

This clonotype was found a few times. The chain is built from TRBV6-1 and TRBJ2-2, with D possibly being TRBD1 (6 bases). CDR3 length: 16 residues. Between the trimmed V and J ends, which lost 3 bases and 3 bases, there was a span of 14 bases. Germline V gene data show CDR1 as MNHNS and CDR2 as SASEGT. As DNA, the CDR3 is TGTGCCAGCAGTGATGTTTCAGGGGAAGACACCGGGGAGCTGTTTTTT. It encodes CASSDVSGEDTGELFF.

This clonotype was detected a few times. The genes are TRBV12-3 or TRBV12-4 and TRBJ1-5; no clear D gene. The V and J ends lost 6 bases and 7 bases respectively, with 16 bases between them. The CDR3 totals 14 residues. The CDR3 region is CASRSPIAGQPQHF. The CDR3 DNA reads TGTGCCAGCAGATCCCCCATAGCGGGGCAGCCCCAGCATTTT.

The V call is TRBV6-1, the J call TRBJ2-7; possible D gene TRBD2, 5 bases. Trimming cost V 4 bases and J 5 bases, with 15 bases left between them. Germline-derived CDR1 and CDR2 are MNHNS and SASEGT. The CDR3 has 14 residues. As DNA, the CDR3 is TGTGCCAGCAGTGGGGGTAGGGCGGGCAACGAGCAGTACGTC. Translated, it gives CASSGGRAGNEQYV.

The CDR3 DNA is TGTGCCAGCAGCTTAGCGGCAGGGGGCAACTACGAGCAGTACTTC. Encoded protein: CASSLAAGGNYEQYF. The genes are TRBV7-6 and TRBJ2-7, with 8 bases fitting TRBD1. Germline CDR1 is SGHVS and CDR2 is FNYEAQ. V shed 0 bases and J 3 bases; nucleotides not matched to a gene: 4. The length of the CDR3 is 15 residues.

This clonotype was detected a few times. The V and J genes are TRBV11-2 and TRBJ2-1, with TRBD2 identical over 12 bases. J lost 7 bases, V lost 0 bases, and 7 bases had no gene match. CDR3 length: 17 amino acids. CDR1 and CDR2 (germline): SGHAT, FQNNGV. Here the CDR3 DNA reads TGTGCCAGCAGCTTAGAAGGGCTAGCGGGGGGGCGTAATGAGCAGTTCTTC. This encodes CASSLEGLAGGRNEQFF.

This chain links TRBV7-2 with TRBJ1-2; D gene uncertain. The length of the CDR3 is 14 residues. Germline V gene sequence: CDR1 SGHTA, CDR2 FQGNSA. The V and J ends lost 5 bases and 7 bases respectively, with 17 bases between them. The CDR3 DNA sequence: TGTGCCAGCAGCCCCTCCCGTGGGTGGCTTGGCTACACCTTC. Protein: CASSPSRGWLGYTF.

The CDR3, as DNA: TGCAGTGCTAGAGATCCGGGGCCGAACACCGGGGAGCTGTTTTTT. Its translation is CSARDPGPNTGELFF. The J gene is TRBJ2-2, the V gene TRBV20-1; the D gene could be TRBD1 or TRBD2 (5 bases each). Germline CDR1 DFQATT, CDR2 SNEGSKA (reference sequence). The V end was cut by 0 bases, the J end by 0 bases, with 8 bases between. The CDR3 totals 15 residues.

This clonotype came up many times. The V call is TRBV15, the J call TRBJ2-7; D remains ambiguous. The CDR3 is 13 amino acids. V dropped 2 bases and J dropped 3 bases, with 8 bases sitting between them. Germline V lookup: CDR1 LNHNV, CDR2 YYDKDF (reference sequence). CDR3 DNA sequence: TGTGCCACCAGCAGACCGGACGGCTACGAGCAGTACTTC. Amino acids: CATSRPDGYEQYF.

The chain uses TRBV11-2 and TRBJ1-3; D not resolved. This CDR3 comprises 13 residues. CDR1 is SGHAT, CDR2 FQNNGV, per germline. V lost 4 bases and J lost 8, with 12 bases in between. The chain's CDR3 is CASSSFSVYTIYF. Here the CDR3 DNA reads TGTGCCAGCAGCTCCTTTTCAGTGTACACCATATATTTT.

The sample holds a few counts of this clonotype. The rearrangement links TRBV5-1 to TRBJ2-1; D might be TRBD2 (7 bases). Germline V lookup: CDR1 SGHRS, CDR2 YFSETQ. The CDR3 loop spans 15 amino acids. The ends were cut back, 0 bases at V and 7 bases at J, with 14 bases in the middle. The CDR3 DNA follows: TGCGCCAGCAGCTTGGATGGGGGGGCCGGGAATGAGCAGTTCTTC. Translating it yields CASSLDGGAGNEQFF. Drawing the rest from reference TRBV5-1 and TRBJ2-1, the complete variable domain is KAGVTQTPRYLIKTRGQQVTLSCSPISGHRSVSWYQQTPGQGLQFLFEYFSETQRNKGNFPGRFSGRQFSNSRSEMNVSTLELGDSALYLCASSLDGGAGNEQFFGPGTRLTVL.

This clonotype was observed a few times. The chain employs TRBV2 and TRBJ2-5, with D perhaps matching TRBD1 (5 bases). In germline, CDR1 is SNHLY, CDR2 FYNNEI. The CDR3 is made up of 15 amino acids. V lost 10 bases to trimming and J lost 0 bases, with 18 bases between them. The CDR3 loop is CAKLITQGNQETQYF. In DNA, the CDR3 is TGTGCCAAACTAATAACCCAGGGTAACCAAGAGACCCAGTACTTC.

This clonotype was counted between two and nine times. V is TRBV11-1 and J is TRBJ2-6; 8 nucleotides align to TRBD1. CDR1 is SGHAT, CDR2 FQDESV, per germline (reference sequence). The V gene end was trimmed by 8 bases and the J gene end by 0 bases; junction bases not matched to a gene: 18. This CDR3 contains 20 residues. This CDR3 is CASGYRDRRFITSGANVLTF. CDR3 DNA sequence: TGTGCCAGCGGCTACCGGGACAGGCGCTTCATCACCTCTGGGGCCAACGTCCTGACTTTC.

This clonotype was seen a handful of times. V usage is TRBV24-1 and J usage is TRBJ2-5, with TRBD2 matching 7 bases. CDR3 length: 15 amino acids. Germline V lookup: CDR1 KGHDR, CDR2 SFDVKD. V gave up 4 bases and J gave up 5 bases; unmatched junction bases: 9. CDR3 in DNA: TGTGCCACCAGTGACCCCATGGGGGGGGAGGAGACCCAGTACTTC. It codes for CATSDPMGGEETQYF.

This clonotype was counted a few times. CDR3 in DNA: TGCGCCAGCAGCTTCTCCAGGGACTCTGGGGCCAACGTCCTGACTTTC. Translating gives CASSFSRDSGANVLTF. The rearrangement joins TRBV5-1 to TRBJ2-6; possible D gene TRBD1, 5 bases. Germline CDR1 SGHRS, CDR2 YFSETQ. This CDR3 has 16 residues. The V end lost 2 bases, the J end lost 0 bases, and 9 bases lay between the germline ends.

This clonotype was observed at least ten times. The chain links TRBV5-6 to TRBJ2-7; no definite D call. The CDR3 is 12 residues long. Germline V gene data show CDR1 as SGHDT and CDR2 as YYEEEE. Trimming cost V 1 base and J 0 bases, with 2 bases left between them. In DNA form, the CDR3 reads TGTGCCAGCAGCTTGAACTCCTACGAGCAGTACTTC. This translates into CASSLNSYEQYF.

This clonotype came up a few times. The rearrangement joins TRBV5-1 to TRBJ1-1, with TRBD1 matching 10 bases. The V segment lost 4 bases and the J segment 1 base; nucleotides outside the gene matches: 4. The CDR3 runs to 15 residues. CDR1 is SGHRS, CDR2 YFSETQ, per germline. The CDR3 region is CASSLRTGGNTEAFF. In nucleotides, the CDR3 is TGCGCCAGCAGCCTCCGGACAGGGGGGAACACTGAAGCTTTCTTT.